Here is one T cell receptor (beta chain) with its context. What it recognizes is unknown. This record comes from a study of vaccination effects on CD4 cells after COVID-19. Overall study findings and caveats: After vaccination, at late timepoints, clones induced by infection and by vaccine contracted markedly.

V shed 4 bases and J shed 4 bases, with 14 bases lying between them. Germline V gives CDR1 SGHTA, CDR2 FQGNSA. The CDR3 runs to 15 residues. In the ViraFEST assay, antigen-specific CD4+ clonotypes were identified by expansion after peptide-pool stimulation. With about ten days of culture completed, CD4+ T cells were isolated. All study participants received two doses of BNT162b2 or mRNA-1273 vaccine. Nucleocapsid antibodies were negative in the vaccine recipients, who had never had SARS-CoV-2 infection. Peptides at roughly 10 ug/ml and IL-2 at roughly 9.3 IU/ml were added to two million PBMC per well. The authors replaced half the medium with IL-2 medium on days 3 and 7. Generated by immunoSEQ multiplex PCR, the TCRdb table keeps only in-frame clones and is missing some. The sample carries over 80,000 clones, 60% to 85% recorded once.

Sequencing was performed on CD4+ T cells from PBMCs cultured with HCoV-OC43 spike peptides, taken after COVID-19 vaccination. Subset noted: HCoV-OC43 spike overlapping peptide pool stimulation. The receptor was isolated from a human donor who received a COVID-19 vaccine. The chain carries TRBV7-2 and TRBJ1-3; no firm D call. In nucleotides, the CDR3 is TGTGCCAGCAGCTCCGGAGGGTCCCCGGGAAACACCATATATTTT. Its protein product is CASSSGGSPGNTIYF.